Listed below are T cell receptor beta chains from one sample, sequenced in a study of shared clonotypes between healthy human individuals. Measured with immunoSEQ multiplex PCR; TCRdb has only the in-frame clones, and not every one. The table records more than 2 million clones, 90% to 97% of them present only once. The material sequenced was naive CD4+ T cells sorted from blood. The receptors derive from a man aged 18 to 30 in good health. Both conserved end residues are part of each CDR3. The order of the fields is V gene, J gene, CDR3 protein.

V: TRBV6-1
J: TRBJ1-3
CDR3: CASSESPGGTGNTIYF

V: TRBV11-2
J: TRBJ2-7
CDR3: CASSLGASGNEQYF

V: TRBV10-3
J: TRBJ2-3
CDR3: CAIKREGRADTQYF

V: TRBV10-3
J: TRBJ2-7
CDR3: CAITGVGNSEQYF

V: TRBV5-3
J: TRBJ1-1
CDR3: CARSLSWTGGEDTEAFF

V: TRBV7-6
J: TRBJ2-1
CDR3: CASSPSGAWDYTISTHNEQFF

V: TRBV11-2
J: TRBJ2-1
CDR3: CASSFTLAGGWNEQFF

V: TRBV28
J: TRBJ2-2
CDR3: CASRARTGELFF

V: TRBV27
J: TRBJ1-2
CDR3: CASSSTVLGYGYTF

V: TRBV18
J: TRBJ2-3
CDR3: CASSPLGDTQYF

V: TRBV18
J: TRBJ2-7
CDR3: CASSPLNRKSNEQYF

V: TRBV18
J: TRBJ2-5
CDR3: CASSPPRGEGTQYF

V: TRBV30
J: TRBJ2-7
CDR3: CAWSIPGRGNSYEQYF

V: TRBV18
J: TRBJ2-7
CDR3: CASSPGGGPYEQYF

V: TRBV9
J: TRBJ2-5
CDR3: CASSSRGQETQYF

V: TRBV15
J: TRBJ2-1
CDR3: CATSSTTGPSSYNEQFF

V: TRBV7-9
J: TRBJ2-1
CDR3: CASSLLAGVGEQFF

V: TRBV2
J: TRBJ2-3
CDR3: CASSTNLADTQYF

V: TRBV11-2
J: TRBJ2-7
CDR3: CASSLDASYYEQYF

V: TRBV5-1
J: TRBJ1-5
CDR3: CASSLGTGNQPQHF

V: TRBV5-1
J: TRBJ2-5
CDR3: CASSVGTGQETQYF

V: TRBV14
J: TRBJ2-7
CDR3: CASSSMDRGVSYEQYF

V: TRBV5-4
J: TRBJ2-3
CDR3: CASSWEGSRSTDTQYF

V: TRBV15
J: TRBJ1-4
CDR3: CATSRVILKATNEKLFF

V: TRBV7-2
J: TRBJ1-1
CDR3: CASSRPAERAEAFF

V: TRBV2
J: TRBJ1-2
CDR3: CASSEGGSFYGYTF

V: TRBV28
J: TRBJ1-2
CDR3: CASITQGEGGYTF

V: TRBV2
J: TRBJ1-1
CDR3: CASSEGGARFF

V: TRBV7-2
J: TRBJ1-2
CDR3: CASSLEGDRGREGYTF

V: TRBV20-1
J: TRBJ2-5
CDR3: CSASWETQYF

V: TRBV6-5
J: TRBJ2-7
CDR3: CASSYTSGPYEQYF

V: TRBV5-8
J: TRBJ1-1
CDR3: CASSLPSGPRDTEAFF

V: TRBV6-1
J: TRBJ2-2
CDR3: CASSDPNTGELFF

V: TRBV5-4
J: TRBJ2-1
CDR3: CASSLSTSVSFRDNEQFF

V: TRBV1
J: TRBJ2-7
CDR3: CTSSPSGRGDYEQYF

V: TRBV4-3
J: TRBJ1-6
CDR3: CASSPWTVDNSPLHF

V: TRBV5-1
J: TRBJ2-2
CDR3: CASTGQGTNTGELFF

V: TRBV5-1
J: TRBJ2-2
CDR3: CASSLNTGSTGELFF

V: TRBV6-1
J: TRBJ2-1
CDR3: CASRVGAGGYNEQFF

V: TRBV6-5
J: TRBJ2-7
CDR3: CAILGVTYEQYF

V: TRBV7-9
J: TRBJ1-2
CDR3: CASSPDGSYGYTF

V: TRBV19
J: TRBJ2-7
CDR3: CASSITSAGAYEQYF

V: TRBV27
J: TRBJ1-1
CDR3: CASSLSMSGSTEAFF

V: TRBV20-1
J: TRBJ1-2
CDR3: CSAQGGGYTF

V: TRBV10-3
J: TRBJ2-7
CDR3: CATTSGSYEQYF

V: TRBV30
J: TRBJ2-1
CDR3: CAWRESSYNEQFF

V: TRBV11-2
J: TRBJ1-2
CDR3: CASRPRRELPNYGYTF

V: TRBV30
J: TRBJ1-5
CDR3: CAWSVLRTGASLDFINQPQHF

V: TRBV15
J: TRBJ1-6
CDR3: CATSSRGGSSSPLHF

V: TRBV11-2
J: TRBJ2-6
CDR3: CASSRSLSGANVLTF